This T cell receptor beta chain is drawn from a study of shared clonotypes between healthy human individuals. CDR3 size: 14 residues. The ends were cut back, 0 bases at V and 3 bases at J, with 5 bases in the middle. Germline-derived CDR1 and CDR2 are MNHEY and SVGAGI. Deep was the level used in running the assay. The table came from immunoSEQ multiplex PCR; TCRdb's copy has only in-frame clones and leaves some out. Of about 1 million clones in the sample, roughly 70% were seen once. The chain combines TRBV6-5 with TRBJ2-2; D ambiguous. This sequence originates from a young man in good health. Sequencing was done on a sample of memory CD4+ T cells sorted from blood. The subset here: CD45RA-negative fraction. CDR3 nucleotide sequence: TGTGCCAGCAGTTACTCCAGATACACCGGGGAGCTGTTTTTT. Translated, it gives CASSYSRYTGELFF.